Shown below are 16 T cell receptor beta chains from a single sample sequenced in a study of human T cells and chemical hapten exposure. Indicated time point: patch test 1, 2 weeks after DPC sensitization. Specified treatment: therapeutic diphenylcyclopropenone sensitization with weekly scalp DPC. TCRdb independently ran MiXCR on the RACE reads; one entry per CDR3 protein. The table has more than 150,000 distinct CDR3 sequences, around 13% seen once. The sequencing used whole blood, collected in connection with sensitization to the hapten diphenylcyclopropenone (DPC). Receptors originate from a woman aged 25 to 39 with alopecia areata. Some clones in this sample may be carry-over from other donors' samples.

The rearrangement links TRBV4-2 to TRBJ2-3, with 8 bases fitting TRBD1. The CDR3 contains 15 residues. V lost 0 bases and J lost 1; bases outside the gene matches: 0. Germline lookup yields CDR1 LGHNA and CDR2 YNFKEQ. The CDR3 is CASSQEGQGTDTQYF. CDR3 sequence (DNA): TGTGCCAGCAGCCAAGAGGGACAGGGCACAGATACGCAGTATTTT.

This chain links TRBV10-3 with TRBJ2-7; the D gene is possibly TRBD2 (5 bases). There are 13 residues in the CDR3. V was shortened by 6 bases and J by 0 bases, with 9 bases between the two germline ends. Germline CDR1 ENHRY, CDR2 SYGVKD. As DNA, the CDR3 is TGTGCCATCAGGGCGGGTAGCTCCTACGAGCAGTACTTC. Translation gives CAIRAGSSYEQYF.

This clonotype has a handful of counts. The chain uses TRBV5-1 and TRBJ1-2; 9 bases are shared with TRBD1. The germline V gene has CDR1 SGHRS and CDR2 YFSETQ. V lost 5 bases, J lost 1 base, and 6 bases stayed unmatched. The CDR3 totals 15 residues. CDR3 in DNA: TGCGCCAGCAGATCAGGGACAGGGCATAACTATGGCTACACCTTC. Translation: CASRSGTGHNYGYTF.

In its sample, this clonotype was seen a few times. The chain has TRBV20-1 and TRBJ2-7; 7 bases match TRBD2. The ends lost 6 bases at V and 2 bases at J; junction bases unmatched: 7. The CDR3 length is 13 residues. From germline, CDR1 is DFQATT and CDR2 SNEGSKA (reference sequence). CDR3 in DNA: TGCAGTGCGTTGGGGGGGACGGCCTACGAGCAGTACTTC. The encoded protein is CSALGGTAYEQYF.

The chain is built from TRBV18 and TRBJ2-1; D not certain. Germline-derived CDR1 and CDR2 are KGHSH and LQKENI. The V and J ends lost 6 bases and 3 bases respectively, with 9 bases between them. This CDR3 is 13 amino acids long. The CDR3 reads CASSPTDYNEQFF. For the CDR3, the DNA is TGTGCCAGCTCGCCTACGGACTACAATGAGCAGTTCTTC.

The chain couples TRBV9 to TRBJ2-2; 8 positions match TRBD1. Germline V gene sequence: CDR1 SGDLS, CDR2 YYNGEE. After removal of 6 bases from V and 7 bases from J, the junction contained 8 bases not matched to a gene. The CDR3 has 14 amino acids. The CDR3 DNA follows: TGTGCCAGCACCCTGACAGGGGTTGGCGGGGAGCTGTTTTTT. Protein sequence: CASTLTGVGGELFF.

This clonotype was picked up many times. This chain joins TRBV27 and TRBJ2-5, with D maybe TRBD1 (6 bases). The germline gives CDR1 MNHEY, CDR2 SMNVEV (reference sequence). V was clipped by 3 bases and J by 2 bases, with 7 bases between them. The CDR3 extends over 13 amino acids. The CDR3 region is CASSFTGQETQYF. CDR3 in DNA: TGTGCCAGCAGTTTCACAGGGCAAGAGACCCAGTACTTC.

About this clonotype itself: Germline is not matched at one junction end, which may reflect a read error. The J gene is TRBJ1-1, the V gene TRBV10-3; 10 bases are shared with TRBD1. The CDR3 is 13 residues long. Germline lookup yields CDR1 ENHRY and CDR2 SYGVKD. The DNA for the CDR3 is TGTGCCACTGGGGGACAGGGGAACACTGAAGTTTTCTTT. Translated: CATGGQGNTEVFF.

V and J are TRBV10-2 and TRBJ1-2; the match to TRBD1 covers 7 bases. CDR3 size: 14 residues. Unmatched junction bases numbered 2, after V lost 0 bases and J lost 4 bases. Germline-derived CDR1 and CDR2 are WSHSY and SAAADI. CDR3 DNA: TGCGCCAGCAGTGAGTCGACAGGGCTCTATGGCTACACCTTC. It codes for CASSESTGLYGYTF.

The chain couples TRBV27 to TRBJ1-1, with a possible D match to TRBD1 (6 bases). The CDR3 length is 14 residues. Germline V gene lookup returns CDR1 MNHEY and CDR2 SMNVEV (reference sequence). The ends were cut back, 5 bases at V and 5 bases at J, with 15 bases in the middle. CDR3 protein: CASSLTGRGTEAFF. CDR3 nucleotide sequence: TGTGCCAGCAGTCTTACAGGGAGAGGTACTGAAGCTTTCTTT.

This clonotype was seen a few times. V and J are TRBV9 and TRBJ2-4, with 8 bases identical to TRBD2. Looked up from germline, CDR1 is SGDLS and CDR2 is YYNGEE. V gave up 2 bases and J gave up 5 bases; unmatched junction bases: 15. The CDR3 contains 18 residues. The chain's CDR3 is CASSVDPWIAGGENIQYF. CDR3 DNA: TGTGCCAGCAGCGTCGACCCCTGGATCGCGGGGGGCGAAAACATTCAGTACTTC.

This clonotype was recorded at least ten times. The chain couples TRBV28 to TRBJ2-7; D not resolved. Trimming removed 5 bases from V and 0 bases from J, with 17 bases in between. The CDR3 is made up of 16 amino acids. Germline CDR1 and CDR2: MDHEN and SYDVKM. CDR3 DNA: TGTGCCAGCAGTGACGCAACTACTACAAACTCCTACGAGCAGTACTTC. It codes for CASSDATTTNSYEQYF. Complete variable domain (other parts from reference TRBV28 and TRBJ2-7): DVKVTQSSRYLVKRTGEKVFLECVQDMDHENMFWYRQDPGLGLRLIYFSYDVKMKEKGDIPEGYSVSREKKERFSLILESASTNQTSMYLCASSDATTTNSYEQYFGPGTRLTVT.

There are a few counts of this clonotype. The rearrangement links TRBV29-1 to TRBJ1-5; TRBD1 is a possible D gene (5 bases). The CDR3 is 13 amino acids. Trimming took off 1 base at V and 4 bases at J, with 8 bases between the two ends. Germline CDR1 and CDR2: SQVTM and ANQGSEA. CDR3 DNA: TGCAGCGTTGAAGTACAGGAGAATCAGCCCCAGCATTTT. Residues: CSVEVQENQPQHF.

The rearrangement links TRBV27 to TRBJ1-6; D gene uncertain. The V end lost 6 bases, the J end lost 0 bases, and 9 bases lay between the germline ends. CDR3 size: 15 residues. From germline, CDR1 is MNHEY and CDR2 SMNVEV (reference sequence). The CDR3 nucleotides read TGTGCCAGCAGATCCCCGAGCTCCTATAATTCACCCCTCCACTTT. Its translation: CASRSPSSYNSPLHF.

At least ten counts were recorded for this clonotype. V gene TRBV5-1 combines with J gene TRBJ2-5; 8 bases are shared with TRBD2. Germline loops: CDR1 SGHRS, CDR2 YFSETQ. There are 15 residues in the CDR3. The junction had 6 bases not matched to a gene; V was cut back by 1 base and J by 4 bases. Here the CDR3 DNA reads TGCGCCAGCAGCTTGACGGGAGGGCCGGGAGAGACCCAGTACTTC. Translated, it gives CASSLTGGPGETQYF. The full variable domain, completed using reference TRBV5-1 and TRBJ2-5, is KAGVTQTPRYLIKTRGQQVTLSCSPISGHRSVSWYQQTPGQGLQFLFEYFSETQRNKGNFPGRFSGRQFSNSRSEMNVSTLELGDSALYLCASSLTGGPGETQYFGPGTRLLVL.

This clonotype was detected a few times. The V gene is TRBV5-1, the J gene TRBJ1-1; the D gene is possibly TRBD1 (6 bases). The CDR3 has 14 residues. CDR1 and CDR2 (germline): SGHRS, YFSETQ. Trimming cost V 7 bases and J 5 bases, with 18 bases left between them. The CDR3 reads CASGPGHQGTEAFF. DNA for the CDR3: TGCGCCAGCGGACCGGGACACCAAGGGACTGAAGCTTTCTTT. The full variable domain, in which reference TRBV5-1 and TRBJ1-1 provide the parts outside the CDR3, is KAGVTQTPRYLIKTRGQQVTLSCSPISGHRSVSWYQQTPGQGLQFLFEYFSETQRNKGNFPGRFSGRQFSNSRSEMNVSTLELGDSALYLCASGPGHQGTEAFFGQGTRLTVV.